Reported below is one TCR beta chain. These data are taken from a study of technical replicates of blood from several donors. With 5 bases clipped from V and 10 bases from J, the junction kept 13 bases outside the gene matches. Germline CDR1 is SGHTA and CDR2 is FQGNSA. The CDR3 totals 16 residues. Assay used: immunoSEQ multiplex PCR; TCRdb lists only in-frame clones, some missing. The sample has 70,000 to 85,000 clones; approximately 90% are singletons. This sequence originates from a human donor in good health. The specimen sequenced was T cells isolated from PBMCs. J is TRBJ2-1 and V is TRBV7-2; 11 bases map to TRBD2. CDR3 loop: CASSQAASGRLGEQFF. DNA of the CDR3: TGTGCCAGCAGCCAGGCAGCTAGCGGGAGGCTGGGGGAGCAGTTCTTC.